This TCR beta chain came from a study of T cell changes during pregnancy in multiple sclerosis. Data came from immunoSEQ multiplex PCR; TCRdb stores just in-frame clones and leaves some out. The sample yields about 47,000 clones, around 91% seen once. The CDR3 consists of 15 residues. V gave up 5 bases and J gave up 3 bases, with 16 bases separating them. From germline, CDR1 is SEHNR and CDR2 FQNEAQ (reference sequence). The receptor was derived from a female donor with multiple sclerosis, enrolled in a pregnancy study. The specimen was CD8+ T cells from peripheral blood mononuclear cells, collected in the second trimester of pregnancy. The chain is built from TRBV7-9 and TRBJ2-5, with a possible D match to TRBD2 (5 bases). The DNA for the CDR3 is TGTGCCAGCAGCCCGTATAAGACTAAAAAAGAGACCCAGTACTTC. Protein: CASSPYKTKKETQYF.